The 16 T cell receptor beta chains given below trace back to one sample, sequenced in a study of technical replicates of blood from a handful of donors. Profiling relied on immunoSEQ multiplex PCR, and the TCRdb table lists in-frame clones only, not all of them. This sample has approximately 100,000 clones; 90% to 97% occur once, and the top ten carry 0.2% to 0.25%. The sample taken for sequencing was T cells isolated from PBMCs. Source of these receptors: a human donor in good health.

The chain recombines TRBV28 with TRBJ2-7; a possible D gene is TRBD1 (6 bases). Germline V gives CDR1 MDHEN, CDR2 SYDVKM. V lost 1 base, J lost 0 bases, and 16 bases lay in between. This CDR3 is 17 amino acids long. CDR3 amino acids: CASSLSPDRFYSYEQYF. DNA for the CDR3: TGTGCCAGCAGTTTATCCCCCGACAGGTTTTACTCCTACGAGCAGTACTTC.

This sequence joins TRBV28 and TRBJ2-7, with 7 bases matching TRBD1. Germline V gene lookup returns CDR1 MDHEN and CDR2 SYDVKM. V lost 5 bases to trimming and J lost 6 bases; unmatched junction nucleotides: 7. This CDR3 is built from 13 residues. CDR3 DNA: TGTGCCAGCAGTCAATCCAGGGGGAGCGAGCAGTACTTC. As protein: CASSQSRGSEQYF.

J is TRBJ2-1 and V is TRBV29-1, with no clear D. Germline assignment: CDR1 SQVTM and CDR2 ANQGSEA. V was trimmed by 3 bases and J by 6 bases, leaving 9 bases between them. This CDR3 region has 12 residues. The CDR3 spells CSVDLWLNEQFF. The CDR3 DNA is TGCAGCGTTGATTTGTGGCTCAATGAGCAGTTCTTC.

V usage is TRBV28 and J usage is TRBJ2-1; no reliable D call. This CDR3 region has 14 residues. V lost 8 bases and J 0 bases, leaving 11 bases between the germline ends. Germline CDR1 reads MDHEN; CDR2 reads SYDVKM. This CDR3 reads CASAFYSSYNEQFF. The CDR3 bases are TGTGCCAGCGCCTTTTACAGCTCCTACAATGAGCAGTTCTTC.

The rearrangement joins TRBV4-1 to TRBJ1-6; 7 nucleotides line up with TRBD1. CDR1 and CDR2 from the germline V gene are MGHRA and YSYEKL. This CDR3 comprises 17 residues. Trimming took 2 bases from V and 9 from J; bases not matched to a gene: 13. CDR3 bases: TGCGCCAGCAGCCAATCCCAGACAGGGTTCTTTCGTTCACCCCTCCACTTT. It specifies CASSQSQTGFFRSPLHF.

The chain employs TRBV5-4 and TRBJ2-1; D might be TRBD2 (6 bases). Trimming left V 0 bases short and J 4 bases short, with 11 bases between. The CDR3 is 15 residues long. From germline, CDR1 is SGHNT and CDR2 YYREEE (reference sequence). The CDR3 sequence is CASSLETRTYNEQFF. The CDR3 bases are TGTGCCAGCAGCTTGGAGACTAGGACATACAATGAGCAGTTCTTC.

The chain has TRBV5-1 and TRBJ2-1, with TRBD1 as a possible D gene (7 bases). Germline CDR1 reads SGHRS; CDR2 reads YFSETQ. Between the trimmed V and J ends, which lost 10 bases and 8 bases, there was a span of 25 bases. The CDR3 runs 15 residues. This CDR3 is CAQQGGFRQGHEQFF. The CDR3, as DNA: TGCGCCCAGCAAGGGGGGTTCAGACAGGGCCATGAGCAGTTCTTC.

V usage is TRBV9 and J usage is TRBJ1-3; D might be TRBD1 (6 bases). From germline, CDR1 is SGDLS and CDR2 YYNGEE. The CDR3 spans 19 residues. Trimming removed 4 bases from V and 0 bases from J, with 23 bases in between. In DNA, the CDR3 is TGTGCCAGCAGCTTCGCTCCGGTGGGGGCAATTGGCTCTGGAAACACCATATATTTT. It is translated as CASSFAPVGAIGSGNTIYF.

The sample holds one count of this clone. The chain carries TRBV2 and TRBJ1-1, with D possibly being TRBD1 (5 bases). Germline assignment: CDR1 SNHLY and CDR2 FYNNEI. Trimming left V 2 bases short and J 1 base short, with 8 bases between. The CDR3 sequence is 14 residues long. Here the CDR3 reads CASSETQGNTEAFF. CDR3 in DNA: TGTGCCAGCAGTGAAACTCAGGGGAACACTGAAGCTTTCTTT. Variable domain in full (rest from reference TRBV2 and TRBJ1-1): EPEVTQTPSHQVTQMGQEVILRCVPISNHLYFYWYRQILGQKVEFLVSFYNNEISEKSEIFDDQFSVERPDGSNFTLKIRSTKLEDSAMYFCASSETQGNTEAFFGQGTRLTVV.

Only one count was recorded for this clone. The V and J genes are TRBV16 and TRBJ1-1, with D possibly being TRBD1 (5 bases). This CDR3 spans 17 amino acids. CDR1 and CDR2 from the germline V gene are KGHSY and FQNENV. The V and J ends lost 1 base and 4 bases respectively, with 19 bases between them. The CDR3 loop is CASSQLGGVFGSTEAFF. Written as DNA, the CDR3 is TGTGCCAGCAGCCAATTGGGGGGAGTGTTCGGCAGCACTGAAGCTTTCTTT.

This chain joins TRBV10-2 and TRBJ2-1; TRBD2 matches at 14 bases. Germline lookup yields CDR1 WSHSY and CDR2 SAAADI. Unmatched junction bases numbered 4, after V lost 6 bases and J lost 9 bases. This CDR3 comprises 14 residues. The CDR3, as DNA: TGCGCCAGCAGACCGGGACTAGCGGGAGCTGAGCAGTTCTTC. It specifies CASRPGLAGAEQFF.

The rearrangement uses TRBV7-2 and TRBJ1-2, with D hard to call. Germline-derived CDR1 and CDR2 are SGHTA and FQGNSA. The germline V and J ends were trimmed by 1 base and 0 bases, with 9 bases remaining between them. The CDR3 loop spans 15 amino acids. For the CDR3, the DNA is TGTGCCAGCAGCTTAGTGCTTCAGTCTAACTATGGCTACACCTTC. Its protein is CASSLVLQSNYGYTF. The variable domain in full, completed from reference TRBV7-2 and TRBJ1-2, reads GAGVSQSPSNKVTEKGKDVELRCDPISGHTALYWYRQSLGQGLEFLIYFQGNSAPDKSGLPSDRFSAERTGGSVSTLTIQRTQQEDSAVYLCASSLVLQSNYGYTFGSGTRLTVV.

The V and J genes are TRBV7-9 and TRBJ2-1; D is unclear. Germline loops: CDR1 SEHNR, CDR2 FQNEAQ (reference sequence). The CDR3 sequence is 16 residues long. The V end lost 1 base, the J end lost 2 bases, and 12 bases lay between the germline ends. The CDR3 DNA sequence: TGTGCCAGCAGCTTAGAGACGGGTGGAACCTACAATGAGCAGTTCTTC. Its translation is CASSLETGGTYNEQFF.

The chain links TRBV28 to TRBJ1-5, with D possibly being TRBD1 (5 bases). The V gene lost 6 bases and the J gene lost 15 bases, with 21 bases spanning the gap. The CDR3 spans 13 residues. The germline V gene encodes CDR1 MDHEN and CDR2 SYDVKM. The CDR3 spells CASRVQVRTPAHF. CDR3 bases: TGTGCCAGCAGGGTACAGGTTCGAACCCCAGCGCATTTT.

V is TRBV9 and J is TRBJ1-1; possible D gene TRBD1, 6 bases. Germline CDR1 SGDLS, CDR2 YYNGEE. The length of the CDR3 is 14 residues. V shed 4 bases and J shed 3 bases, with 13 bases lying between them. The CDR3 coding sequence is TGTGCCAGCAGCCTACACAGGGTGGACACTGAAGCTTTCTTT. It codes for CASSLHRVDTEAFF.

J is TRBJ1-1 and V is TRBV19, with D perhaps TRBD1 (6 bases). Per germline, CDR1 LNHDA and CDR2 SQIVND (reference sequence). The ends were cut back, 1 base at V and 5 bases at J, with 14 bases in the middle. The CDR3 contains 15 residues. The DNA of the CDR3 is TGTGCCAGTAGTATAGGAGCAAGCCAGGGGACTGAAGCTTTCTTT. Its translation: CASSIGASQGTEAFF.